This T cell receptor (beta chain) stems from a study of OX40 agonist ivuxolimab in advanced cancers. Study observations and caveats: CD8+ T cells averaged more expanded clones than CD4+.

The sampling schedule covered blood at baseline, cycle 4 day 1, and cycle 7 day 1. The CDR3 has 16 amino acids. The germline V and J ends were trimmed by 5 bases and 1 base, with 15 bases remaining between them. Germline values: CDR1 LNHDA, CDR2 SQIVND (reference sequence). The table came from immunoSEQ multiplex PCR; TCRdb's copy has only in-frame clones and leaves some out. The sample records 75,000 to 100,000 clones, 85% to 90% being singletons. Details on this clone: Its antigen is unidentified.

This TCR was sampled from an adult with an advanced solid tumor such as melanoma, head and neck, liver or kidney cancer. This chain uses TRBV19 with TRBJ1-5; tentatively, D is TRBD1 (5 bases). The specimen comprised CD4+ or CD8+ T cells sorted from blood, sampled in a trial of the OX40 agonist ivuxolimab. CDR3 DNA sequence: TGTGCCAGTAGTTCCACCCCGGGACGGAGCAATCAGCCCCAGCATTTT. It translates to CASSSTPGRSNQPQHF.